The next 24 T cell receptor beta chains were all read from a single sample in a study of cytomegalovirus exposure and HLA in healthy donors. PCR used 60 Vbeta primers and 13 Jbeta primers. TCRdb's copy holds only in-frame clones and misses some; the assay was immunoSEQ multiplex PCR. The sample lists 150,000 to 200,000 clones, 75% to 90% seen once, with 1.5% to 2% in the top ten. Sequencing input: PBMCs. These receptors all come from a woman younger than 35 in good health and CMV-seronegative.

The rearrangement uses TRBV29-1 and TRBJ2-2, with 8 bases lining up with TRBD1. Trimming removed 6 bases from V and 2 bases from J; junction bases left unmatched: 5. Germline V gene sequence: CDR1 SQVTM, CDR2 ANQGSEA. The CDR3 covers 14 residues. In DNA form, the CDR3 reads TGCAGCGTCGCAGGGGGCCCTAACACCGGGGAGCTGTTTTTT. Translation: CSVAGGPNTGELFF.

This chain's CDR3 is CASYPGRGFYGYTF. CDR3 DNA sequence: TGTGCCAGCTACCCAGGTCGGGGATTCTATGGCTACACCTTC. The rearrangement joins TRBV27 to TRBJ1-2, with D unclear. The V gene lost 8 bases and the J gene lost 4 bases, with 17 bases spanning the gap. This CDR3 has 14 residues. CDR1 is MNHEY, CDR2 SMNVEV, per germline (reference sequence).

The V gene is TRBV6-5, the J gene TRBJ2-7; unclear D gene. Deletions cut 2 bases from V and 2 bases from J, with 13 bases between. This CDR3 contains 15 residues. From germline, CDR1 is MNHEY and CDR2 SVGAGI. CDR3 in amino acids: CASSYGQDKPYEQYF. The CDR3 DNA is TGTGCCAGCAGTTACGGTCAGGATAAACCCTACGAGCAGTACTTC.

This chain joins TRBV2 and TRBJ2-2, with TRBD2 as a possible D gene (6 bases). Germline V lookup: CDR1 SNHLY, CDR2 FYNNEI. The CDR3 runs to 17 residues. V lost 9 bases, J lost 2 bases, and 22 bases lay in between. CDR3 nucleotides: TGTGCCAGTACTCCGGGGCCCCGGGGGATAAACACCGGGGAGCTGTTTTTT. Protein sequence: CASTPGPRGINTGELFF.

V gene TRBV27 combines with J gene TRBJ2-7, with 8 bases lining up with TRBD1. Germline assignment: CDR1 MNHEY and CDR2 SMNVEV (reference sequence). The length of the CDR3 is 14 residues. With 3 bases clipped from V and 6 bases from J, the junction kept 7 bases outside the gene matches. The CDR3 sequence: CASSFTGGASEQYF. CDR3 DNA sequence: TGTGCCAGCAGTTTCACAGGGGGAGCGAGCGAGCAGTACTTC.

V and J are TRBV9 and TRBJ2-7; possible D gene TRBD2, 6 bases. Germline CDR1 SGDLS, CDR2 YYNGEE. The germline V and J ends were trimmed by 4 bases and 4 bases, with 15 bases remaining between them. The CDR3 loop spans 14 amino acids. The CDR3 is CASSPGGIFYEQYF. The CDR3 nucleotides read TGTGCCAGCAGCCCCGGGGGAATCTTTTACGAGCAGTACTTC. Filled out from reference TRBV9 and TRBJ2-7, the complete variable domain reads DSGVTQTPKHLITATGQRVTLRCSPRSGDLSVYWYQQSLDQGLQFLIQYYNGEERAKGNILERFSAQQFPDLHSELNLSSLELGDSALYFCASSPGGIFYEQYFGPGTRLTVT.

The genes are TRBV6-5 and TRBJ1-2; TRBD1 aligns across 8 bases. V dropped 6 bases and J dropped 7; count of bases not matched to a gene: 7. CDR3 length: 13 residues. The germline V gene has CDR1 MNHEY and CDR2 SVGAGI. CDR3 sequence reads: CASSPDRGGGYTF. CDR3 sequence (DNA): TGTGCCAGCAGCCCCGACAGGGGTGGTGGCTACACCTTC.

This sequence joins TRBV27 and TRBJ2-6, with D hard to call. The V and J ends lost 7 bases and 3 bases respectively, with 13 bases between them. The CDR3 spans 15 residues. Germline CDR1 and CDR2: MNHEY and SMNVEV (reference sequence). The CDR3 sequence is CASTPEGGGANVLTF. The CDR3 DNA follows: TGTGCCAGCACCCCCGAAGGCGGTGGGGCCAACGTCCTGACTTTC.

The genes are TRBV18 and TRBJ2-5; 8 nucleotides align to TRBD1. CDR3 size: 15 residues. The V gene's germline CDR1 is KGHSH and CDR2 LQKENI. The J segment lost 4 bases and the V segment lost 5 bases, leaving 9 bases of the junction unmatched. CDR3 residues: CASSSVPGQGETQYF. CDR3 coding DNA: TGTGCCAGCTCATCCGTCCCCGGACAGGGAGAGACCCAGTACTTC.

Here the CDR3 DNA reads TGCGCCAGCAGCGAAGGGACAGGGGGAAACACCATATATTTT. Its protein is CASSEGTGGNTIYF. The V call is TRBV5-1, the J call TRBJ1-3, with 9 bases that match TRBD1. Germline loops: CDR1 SGHRS, CDR2 YFSETQ. After removal of 4 bases from V and 4 bases from J, the junction contained 3 bases not matched to a gene. This CDR3 comprises 14 residues.

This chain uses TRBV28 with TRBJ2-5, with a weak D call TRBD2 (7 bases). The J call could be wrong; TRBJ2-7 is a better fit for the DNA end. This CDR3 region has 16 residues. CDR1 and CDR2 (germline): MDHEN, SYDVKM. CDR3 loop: CASSTNGGGSSYEQYF. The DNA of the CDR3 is TGTGCCAGCAGCACTAACGGGGGCGGGAGCTCCTACGAGCAGTACTTC.

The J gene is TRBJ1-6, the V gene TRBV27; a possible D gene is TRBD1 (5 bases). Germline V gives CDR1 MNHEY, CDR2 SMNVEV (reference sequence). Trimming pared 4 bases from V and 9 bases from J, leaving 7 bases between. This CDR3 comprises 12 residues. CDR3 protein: CASSYQGSPLHF. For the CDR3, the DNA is TGTGCCAGCAGTTATCAGGGTTCACCCCTCCACTTT.

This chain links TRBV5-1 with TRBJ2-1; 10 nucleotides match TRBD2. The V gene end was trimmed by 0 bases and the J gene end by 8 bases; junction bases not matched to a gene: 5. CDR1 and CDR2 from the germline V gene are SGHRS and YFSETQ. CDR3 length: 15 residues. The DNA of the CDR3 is TGCGCCAGCAGCTTGGGGACTAGCGGTGGACATGAGCAGTTCTTC. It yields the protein CASSLGTSGGHEQFF.

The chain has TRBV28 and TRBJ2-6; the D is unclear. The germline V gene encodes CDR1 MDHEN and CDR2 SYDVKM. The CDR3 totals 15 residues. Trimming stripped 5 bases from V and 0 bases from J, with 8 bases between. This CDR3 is CASSPHSSGANVLTF. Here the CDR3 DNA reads TGTGCCAGCAGTCCACACAGCTCTGGGGCCAACGTCCTGACTTTC.

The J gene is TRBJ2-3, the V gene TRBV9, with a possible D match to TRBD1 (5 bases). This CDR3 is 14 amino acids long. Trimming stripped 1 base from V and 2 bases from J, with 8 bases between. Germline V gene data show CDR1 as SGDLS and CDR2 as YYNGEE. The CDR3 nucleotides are TGTGCCAGCAGCGTAAGGACAAACACAGATACGCAGTATTTT. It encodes CASSVRTNTDTQYF.

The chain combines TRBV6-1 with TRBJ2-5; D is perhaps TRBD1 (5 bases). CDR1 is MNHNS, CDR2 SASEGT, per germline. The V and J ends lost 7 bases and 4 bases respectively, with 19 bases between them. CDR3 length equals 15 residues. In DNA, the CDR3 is TGTGCCAGCAAGAAGGGCAGGTTAGGGGCAGAGACCCAGTACTTC. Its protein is CASKKGRLGAETQYF.

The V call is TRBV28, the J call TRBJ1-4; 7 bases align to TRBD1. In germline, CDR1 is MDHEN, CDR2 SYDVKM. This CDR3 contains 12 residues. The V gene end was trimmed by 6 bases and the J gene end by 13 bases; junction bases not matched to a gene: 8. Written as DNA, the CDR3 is TGTGCCAGCAGATTAGACAGGGAAGCACTGTTTTTT. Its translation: CASRLDREALFF.

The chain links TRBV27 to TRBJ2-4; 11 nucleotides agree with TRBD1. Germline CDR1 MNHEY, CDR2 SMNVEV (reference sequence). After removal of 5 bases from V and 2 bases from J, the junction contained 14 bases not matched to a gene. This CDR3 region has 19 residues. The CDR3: CASSIPPGQGAKTKNIQYF. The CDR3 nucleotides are TGTGCCAGCAGTATACCCCCCGGACAGGGGGCGAAGACCAAAAACATTCAGTACTTC.

The CDR3 protein is CASSQGSAGEGSSNTGELFF. The CDR3 DNA is TGTGCCAGCAGCCAAGGTAGCGCCGGTGAGGGCAGCTCGAACACCGGGGAGCTGTTTTTT. The chain carries TRBV4-2 and TRBJ2-2; TRBD2 might be the D (5 bases). Germline values: CDR1 LGHNA, CDR2 YNFKEQ. Trimming left V 1 base short and J 0 bases short, with 21 bases between. The CDR3 sequence is 20 residues long.

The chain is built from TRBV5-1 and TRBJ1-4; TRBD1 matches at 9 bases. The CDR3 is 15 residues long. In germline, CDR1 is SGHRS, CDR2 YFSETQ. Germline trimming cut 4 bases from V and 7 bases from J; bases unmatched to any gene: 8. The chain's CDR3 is CASSAPGQGGEKLFF. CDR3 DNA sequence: TGCGCCAGCAGCGCTCCGGGACAGGGAGGTGAAAAACTGTTTTTT.

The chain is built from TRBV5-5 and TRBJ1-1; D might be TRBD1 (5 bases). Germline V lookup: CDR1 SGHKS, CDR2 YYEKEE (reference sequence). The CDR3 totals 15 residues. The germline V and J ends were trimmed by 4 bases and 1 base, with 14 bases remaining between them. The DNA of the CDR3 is TGTGCCAGCAGCGGGTCCAGGGTGGGGAACACTGAAGCTTTCTTT. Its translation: CASSGSRVGNTEAFF.

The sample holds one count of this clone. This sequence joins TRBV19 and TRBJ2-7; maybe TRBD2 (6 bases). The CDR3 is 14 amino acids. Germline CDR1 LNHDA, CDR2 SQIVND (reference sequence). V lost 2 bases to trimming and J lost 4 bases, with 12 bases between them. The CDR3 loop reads CASSITWDSYEQYF. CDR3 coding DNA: TGTGCCAGTAGTATAACGTGGGACTCGTACGAGCAGTACTTC.

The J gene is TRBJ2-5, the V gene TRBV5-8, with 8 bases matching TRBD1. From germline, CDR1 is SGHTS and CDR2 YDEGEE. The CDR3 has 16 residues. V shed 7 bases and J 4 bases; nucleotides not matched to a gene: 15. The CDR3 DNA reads TGTGCCAGCTTTCACCCTGGCAGGGGGCTCCCAGAGACCCAGTACTTC. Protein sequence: CASFHPGRGLPETQYF.

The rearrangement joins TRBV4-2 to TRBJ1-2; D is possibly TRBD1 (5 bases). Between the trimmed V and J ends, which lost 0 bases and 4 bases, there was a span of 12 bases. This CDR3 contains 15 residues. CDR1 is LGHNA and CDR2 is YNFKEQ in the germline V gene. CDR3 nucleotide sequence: TGTGCCAGCAGCCAAGAGTACAGACAGATCTATGGCTACACCTTC. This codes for CASSQEYRQIYGYTF.